This TCR beta chain derives from a study of T-cell reconstitution after alpha-beta-depleted transplantation in children. This CDR3 region has 15 residues. Trimming pared 6 bases from V and 6 bases from J, leaving 20 bases between. Study-wide points: About two months after transplant, alpha-beta T cells reportedly came from several hundred expanded graft clones.

This clonotype was observed a handful of times. Its antigen is as yet unknown. The library targeted TCRbeta and was prepared with unique molecular identifiers. TCRdb called the PCR reads again in MiXCR, with one record for every CDR3 protein. The profile shows 500,000 to 750,000 distinct CDR3 sequences, 25% to 30% of them singletons. The V and J genes are TRBV12-3 or TRBV12-4 and TRBJ1-1, with a possible D match to TRBD1 (5 bases). The TCR originated in a boy in the first two years of life with Wiskott-Aldrich syndrome, due to receive a stem cell transplant. This specimen consisted of PBMCs, obtained before TCRalphabeta/CD19-depleted stem cell transplant. Here the CDR3 reads CASRPSGGIKAEAFF. The CDR3 DNA follows: TGTGCCAGCAGACCCTCTGGGGGGATTAAGGCTGAAGCTTTCTTT.